This T cell receptor beta chain was identified in a study of blood T cell repertoires in COVID-19. After removal of 5 bases from V and 9 bases from J, the junction contained 7 bases not matched to a gene. The CDR3 contains 12 residues. CDR1 SGHAT and CDR2 FQNNGV come from the germline V gene. Original data processing: Estimated nucleated cell counts came from reference gene primer amplification. The assay was immunoSEQ multiplex PCR, and TCRdb's table has in-frame clones only and misses some. The D gene and trimming were derived from the DNA, and the V and J assignments and clone size from that table. The sample records fewer than 300,000 clones, roughly 88% being singletons.

The receptor was isolated from a woman younger than 45 with acute or convalescent COVID-19. This rearrangement joins TRBV11-2 to TRBJ2-7, with 7 bases lining up with TRBD2. Sequenced sample: peripheral blood. CDR3: CASSLLGGGQYF. The CDR3 coding sequence is TGTGCCAGCAGCCTCCTGGGCGGGGGGCAGTACTTC.